Listed below are T cell receptor beta chains from one sample, sequenced in a study of shared clonotypes between healthy human individuals. TCRdb's copy holds only in-frame clones and misses some; the assay was immunoSEQ multiplex PCR. The profile shows about 2.1 million clones, 93% of them singletons. Material for sequencing was naive CD8+ T cells from PBMCs. The receptors here all came from a man between 18 and 35 years old in good health. Some clones in this sample may be carry-over from other donors' samples. CDR3s leave out the opening cysteine and the closing phenylalanine or tryptophan. Fields, in order: V gene, J gene, clone size, CDR3 protein. Not all rows give a size; the values are once, few, many and, for expanded clones, a class.

v_gene: TRBV28
j_gene: TRBJ1-4
abundance: -
CDR3aa: ASSTPSQGANEKLF

v_gene: TRBV4-3
j_gene: TRBJ2-7
abundance: -
CDR3aa: ASSQNRGRGPYEQY

v_gene: TRBV9
j_gene: TRBJ2-5
abundance: -
CDR3aa: ASSRPASGERETQY

v_gene: TRBV19
j_gene: TRBJ2-3
abundance: few
CDR3aa: ASSYTDTQY

v_gene: TRBV5-1
j_gene: TRBJ2-3
abundance: -
CDR3aa: ASSRSADTQY

v_gene: TRBV6-1
j_gene: TRBJ1-5
abundance: -
CDR3aa: ASTPRSYSNQPQH

v_gene: TRBV7-9
j_gene: TRBJ1-2
abundance: -
CDR3aa: ASKPQGDNYGYT

v_gene: TRBV4-3
j_gene: TRBJ2-7
abundance: once
CDR3aa: ASSQDRTLNLDEQY

v_gene: TRBV9
j_gene: TRBJ1-2
abundance: -
CDR3aa: ASSVQLGTGVGYGYT

v_gene: TRBV27
j_gene: TRBJ2-7
abundance: -
CDR3aa: ASSLLGRGGPNYEQY

v_gene: TRBV5-8
j_gene: TRBJ2-3
abundance: -
CDR3aa: ASSSKGRDLTDTQY

v_gene: TRBV5-5
j_gene: TRBJ2-7
abundance: -
CDR3aa: ASSLTPAYEQY

v_gene: TRBV7-8
j_gene: TRBJ2-5
abundance: -
CDR3aa: ASSLRDSPWETQY

v_gene: TRBV29-1
j_gene: TRBJ2-2
abundance: -
CDR3aa: SVEEQGARTGELF

v_gene: TRBV9
j_gene: TRBJ1-4
abundance: once
CDR3aa: ASSGQGIQEKLF

v_gene: TRBV7-2
j_gene: TRBJ2-7
abundance: -
CDR3aa: ASSSRDRADFEQY

v_gene: TRBV10-3
j_gene: TRBJ1-3
abundance: -
CDR3aa: AIRGTGAGNTIY

v_gene: TRBV19
j_gene: TRBJ1-5
abundance: -
CDR3aa: ASGPNNRGHQPQH

v_gene: TRBV9
j_gene: TRBJ2-5
abundance: once
CDR3aa: ASSVGGAVETQY

v_gene: TRBV4-3
j_gene: TRBJ2-7
abundance: -
CDR3aa: ASSQDNFGEQY

v_gene: TRBV13
j_gene: TRBJ1-1
abundance: -
CDR3aa: ASSPSPAGEAF

v_gene: TRBV19
j_gene: TRBJ2-1
abundance: -
CDR3aa: ASMGDGGEQF

v_gene: TRBV5-8
j_gene: TRBJ1-1
abundance: -
CDR3aa: ASSLSRDTEAF

v_gene: TRBV7-3
j_gene: TRBJ2-3
abundance: -
CDR3aa: ASSLTPSGSTDTQY

v_gene: TRBV27
j_gene: TRBJ2-7
abundance: -
CDR3aa: ASSLSIAGAYEQY

v_gene: TRBV5-6
j_gene: TRBJ1-6
abundance: -
CDR3aa: ASGQAGYNSPLH

v_gene: TRBV7-9
j_gene: TRBJ2-1
abundance: -
CDR3aa: ASSLWGEYNEQF

v_gene: TRBV7-3
j_gene: TRBJ2-7
abundance: -
CDR3aa: ASSSPRVYGRIYEQY

v_gene: TRBV6-1
j_gene: TRBJ1-2
abundance: -
CDR3aa: ASSSNRGDGYT

v_gene: TRBV13
j_gene: TRBJ2-3
abundance: -
CDR3aa: ASSLGTSGDTDTQY

v_gene: TRBV7-9
j_gene: TRBJ1-1
abundance: -
CDR3aa: ASSLLEAGPAEAF

v_gene: TRBV18
j_gene: TRBJ2-3
abundance: -
CDR3aa: ASSPQGATDTQY

v_gene: TRBV9
j_gene: TRBJ2-5
abundance: -
CDR3aa: ASSVRGTVWETQY

v_gene: TRBV7-8
j_gene: TRBJ2-1
abundance: -
CDR3aa: ASSLGRAAATEQF

v_gene: TRBV11-1
j_gene: TRBJ2-5
abundance: -
CDR3aa: ASSQSKWETQY

v_gene: TRBV2
j_gene: TRBJ2-7
abundance: few
CDR3aa: ASLSDYEQY

v_gene: TRBV6-5
j_gene: TRBJ2-7
abundance: -
CDR3aa: ASHRNPYEQY

v_gene: TRBV28
j_gene: TRBJ1-3
abundance: -
CDR3aa: ASRLDRATGNTIY

v_gene: TRBV30
j_gene: TRBJ2-2
abundance: -
CDR3aa: AWSVRAGWNTGELF

v_gene: TRBV5-6
j_gene: TRBJ1-2
abundance: -
CDR3aa: ASSLVELDYGYT

v_gene: TRBV27
j_gene: TRBJ1-2
abundance: -
CDR3aa: ASSSQGGPRNGYT

v_gene: TRBV5-6
j_gene: TRBJ2-7
abundance: -
CDR3aa: ASSQTSSEQY

v_gene: TRBV7-9
j_gene: TRBJ2-4
abundance: once
CDR3aa: ASSSGSGGQNIQY

v_gene: TRBV9
j_gene: TRBJ2-4
abundance: -
CDR3aa: ASSATGGESKNIQY

v_gene: TRBV2
j_gene: TRBJ2-3
abundance: -
CDR3aa: ASRATSGVTDTQY

v_gene: TRBV7-9
j_gene: TRBJ2-7
abundance: -
CDR3aa: ASSPTSGHYEQY

v_gene: TRBV27
j_gene: TRBJ1-3
abundance: -
CDR3aa: ASSPDSPPSGNTIY

v_gene: TRBV28
j_gene: TRBJ1-2
abundance: -
CDR3aa: ASSWPDSSYGYT

v_gene: TRBV30
j_gene: TRBJ2-3
abundance: -
CDR3aa: ASAPLKDSTDTQY

v_gene: TRBV28
j_gene: TRBJ2-2
abundance: once
CDR3aa: ASSFERGNTGELF

v_gene: TRBV5-6
j_gene: TRBJ2-1
abundance: -
CDR3aa: ASSLGGTTYNEQF

v_gene: TRBV5-6
j_gene: TRBJ1-2
abundance: -
CDR3aa: ASSLDSNYGYT

v_gene: TRBV9
j_gene: TRBJ2-7
abundance: -
CDR3aa: ASSGADTIYEQY

v_gene: TRBV6-1
j_gene: TRBJ1-4
abundance: -
CDR3aa: ASSEDRNFYNEKLF

v_gene: TRBV28
j_gene: TRBJ1-6
abundance: -
CDR3aa: ASSIRDSAYDSPLH